This entry lists 6 T cell receptor beta chains sequenced from one sample in a study of cytotoxic CD8 clonotypes in ibrutinib-treated CLL. Sequencing was performed with immunoSEQ multiplex PCR; in TCRdb, only in-frame clones are kept and a portion is missing. This table has fewer than 35,000 clones, approximately 85% appearing once. The material sequenced was PBMCs, taken after 24 months of ibrutinib treatment. These receptors were collected from a human donor with chronic lymphocytic leukemia.

The gene calls are TRBV7-3 and TRBJ2-7; 11 bases line up with TRBD2. V shed 5 bases and J 0 bases; nucleotides not matched to a gene: 3. Per the germline V gene, CDR1 is SGHTA and CDR2 is FQGTGA. The CDR3 runs to 15 residues. The CDR3 protein is CASSLAGGGSYEQYF. The CDR3 coding sequence is TGTGCCAGCAGCCTAGCGGGGGGCGGCTCCTACGAGCAGTACTTC.

This chain joins TRBV14 and TRBJ2-1; possibly TRBD2 for D (5 bases). This CDR3 is built from 15 residues. The germline gives CDR1 SGHDN, CDR2 FVKESK. V shed 3 bases and J shed 8 bases, with 17 bases lying between them. The DNA of the CDR3 is TGTGCCAGCAGCCAGCCCGACTTGAGGGCCGATGAGCAGTTCTTC. This translates into CASSQPDLRADEQFF.

The chain links TRBV27 to TRBJ2-7; weak D call: TRBD2 (6 bases). V shed 3 bases and J shed 0 bases, with 12 bases lying between them. Germline V gives CDR1 MNHEY, CDR2 SMNVEV (reference sequence). The CDR3 extends over 15 amino acids. DNA of the CDR3: TGTGCCAGCAGTTTTTGGCCGGAGGGCTCCTACGAGCAGTACTTC. This codes for CASSFWPEGSYEQYF.

This chain links TRBV7-9 with TRBJ2-5; no clear D. The length of the CDR3 is 12 residues. V lost 5 bases and J lost 5, with 9 bases in between. Germline CDR1 is SEHNR and CDR2 is FQNEAQ (reference sequence). In DNA form, the CDR3 reads TGTGCCAGCAGCCCAGAGGCGGAGACCCAGTACTTC. Translated, it gives CASSPEAETQYF.

The J gene is TRBJ1-6, the V gene TRBV27; D perhaps matches TRBD1 (5 bases). The CDR3 length is 12 residues. Trimming left V 6 bases short and J 9 bases short, with 9 bases between. Germline CDR1 reads MNHEY; CDR2 reads SMNVEV (reference sequence). The DNA of the CDR3 is TGTGCCAGCAGGGGGCTGTCTTCACCCCTCCACTTT. It codes for CASRGLSSPLHF.

This rearrangement joins TRBV5-1 to TRBJ2-7, with D perhaps TRBD1 (5 bases). The CDR3 runs to 14 residues. In germline, CDR1 is SGHRS, CDR2 YFSETQ. V shed 0 bases and J shed 3 bases, with 10 bases lying between them. The CDR3 DNA sequence: TGCGCCAGCAGCTTGGCAGGGCTCCTCTACGAGCAGTACTTC. Its protein is CASSLAGLLYEQYF.